This TCR beta chain was retrieved from a study of shared clonotypes between healthy human individuals. Here immunoSEQ multiplex PCR was the method, and the copy in TCRdb shows in-frame clones only, minus some. The sample contains approximately 1.1 million clones, 75% to 85% of which appear only once. Study-wide points: Only a few donors were included, so the genetic and exposure-history diversity represented was limited. A reduction in generation probabilities was seen for non-shared clonotypes relative to those shared by all four donors. Relative to memory subsets, naive subsets generally showed larger estimated richness. The sole specimen, blood, was sampled, and tissue repertoires likely differ.

About this clone itself: Antigen unknown.

The CDR3 runs 16 residues. Germline-derived CDR1 and CDR2 are LGHNA and YNFKEQ. Trimming at V came to 3 bases and at J to 6 bases, leaving 8 bases not matched to a gene. This TCR derives from a man younger than 30 in good health. Some clones in this sample may be carry-over from other donors' samples. The sequencing sample was made of memory CD4+ T cells from PBMCs. Documented subset: CD45RA-negative fraction. The chain carries TRBV4-2 and TRBJ2-2; 9 nucleotides agree with TRBD2. Here the CDR3 reads CASSQGTSKGAGELFF. CDR3 DNA sequence: TGTGCCAGCAGCCAGGGGACTAGCAAAGGTGCCGGGGAGCTGTTTTTT.